The clone carrying this T cell receptor beta chain has only a few counts. Its antigen is unknown. This entry comes from a study of OX40 agonist ivuxolimab in advanced cancers. Study information: Patients treated during dose escalation were battling hepatocellular carcinoma, melanoma, renal cell or head and neck cancer. Three dose-escalation patients had partial responses: one with hepatocellular carcinoma and two with cutaneous melanoma.

Method: immunoSEQ multiplex PCR; TCRdb's copy keeps in-frame clones and lacks some. The sample has about 70,000 clones; approximately 80% are singletons. The CDR3 length is 14 residues. Germline trimming cut 5 bases from V and 3 bases from J; bases unmatched to any gene: 3. Looked up from germline, CDR1 is SGHTA and CDR2 is FQGNSA. Study results and limitations: Dose levels from 0.1 to 3.0 mg/kg saw CD4+ and CD8+ blood T cells expand clonally by week 6. Averaging showed that CD8+ T cells had more expanded clones than CD4+ did.

The clonotype was recovered from an adult with an advanced solid tumor such as melanoma, head and neck, liver or kidney cancer. The chain links TRBV7-2 to TRBJ1-5; 8 nucleotides line up with TRBD1. Specimen: CD4+ or CD8+ T cells sorted from blood, collected in a trial of the OX40 agonist ivuxolimab. The CDR3 region has the DNA TGTGCCAGCAGCCAGGGGGCGAACAATCAGCCCCAGCATTTT. Encoded protein: CASSQGANNQPQHF.